This T cell receptor beta chain was sequenced for a study of shared clonotypes between healthy human individuals. Division of CD4+ cells produced a CD45RA+ naive subset and a CD45RA-negative memory subset. The CDR3 consists of 14 residues. Trimming removed 6 bases at V and 6 bases at J, with 16 bases between. Germline-derived CDR1 and CDR2 are SNHLY and FYNNEI. Sequenced by immunoSEQ multiplex PCR; TCRdb stores in-frame clones only, minus some. This table has 2 million or so clones, over 85% appearing once. This clonotype originated in a man aged 18-30 years in good health. V usage is TRBV2 and J usage is TRBJ2-3; no firm D call. The sequencing input was naive CD4+ T cells sorted from blood. Indicated subset: CD45RA+ positively selected. The CDR3 loop reads CASRYGSAGDTQYF. The CDR3 DNA follows: TGTGCCAGCAGGTACGGGTCAGCCGGCGATACGCAGTATTTT. The variable domain in full, completed from reference TRBV2 and TRBJ2-3, reads EPEVTQTPSHQVTQMGQEVILRCVPISNHLYFYWYRQILGQKVEFLVSFYNNEISEKSEIFDDQFSVERPDGSNFTLKIRSTKLEDSAMYFCASRYGSAGDTQYFGPGTRLTVL.